Below are 27 T cell receptor beta chains sequenced from a single sample in a study of T cell repertoires in cytomegalovirus infection (dated by TCRdb to the late 2010s). TCRdb records Illumina HiSeq 1500 as the sequencer. TCRdb trimmed the raw reads at Q25, called clones with MiXCR and kept productive beta chains. A single entry per CDR3 protein holds the most common genes and DNA from its merged rows. Recorded for this sample are fewer than 250,000 distinct CDR3 sequences; around 12% of them occurred a single time. The biggest ten clones account for about 1.5% of the sample. Sequencing was performed on PBMCs. These receptors came from a human donor in good health (CMV status not recorded). Some clones in this sample may be carry-over from other donors' samples.

J is TRBJ2-1 and V is TRBV19; TRBD2 agrees at 7 bases. The CDR3 has 14 amino acids. CDR1 LNHDA and CDR2 SQIVND come from the germline V gene (reference sequence). V lost 8 bases, J lost 5 bases, and 9 bases stayed unmatched. Here the CDR3 reads CASSARERHNEQFF. The CDR3 DNA reads TGTGCCAGTTCCGCGCGGGAGAGGCACAATGAGCAGTTCTTC.

The CDR3 nucleotides read TGTGCCAGCAGCTTAGTTATCGGGGGGCACGAGCAGTACTTC. Protein product: CASSLVIGGHEQYF. This chain joins TRBV7-9 and TRBJ2-7; tentative D call: TRBD2 (7 bases). Trimming cost V 1 base and J 5 bases, with 12 bases left between them. This CDR3 contains 14 residues. Germline CDR1 is SEHNR and CDR2 is FQNEAQ (reference sequence).

The genes are TRBV19 and TRBJ2-3; the D gene could be TRBD1 or TRBD2 (5 bases each). Trimming cost V 4 bases and J 5 bases, with 19 bases left between them. CDR1 and CDR2 (germline): LNHDA, SQIVND (reference sequence). This CDR3 contains 16 residues. The CDR3 protein is CASSTGTDLRGDTQYF. Written as DNA, the CDR3 is TGTGCCAGTAGTACCGGGACGGATCTTCGGGGAGATACGCAGTATTTT. Full variable domain (missing parts from reference TRBV19 and TRBJ2-3): DGGITQSPKYLFRKEGQNVTLSCEQNLNHDAMYWYRQDPGQGLRLIYYSQIVNDFQKGDIAEGYSVSREKKESFPLTVTSAQKNPTAFYLCASSTGTDLRGDTQYFGPGTRLTVL.

The sample holds many counts of this clonotype. The chain carries TRBV6-1 and TRBJ1-4, with D possibly being TRBD1 (5 bases). The CDR3 runs to 13 residues. In germline, CDR1 is MNHNS, CDR2 SASEGT. Trimming removed 8 bases at V and 5 bases at J, with 12 bases between. CDR3 loop: CASSGQRNEKLFF. CDR3 DNA: TGTGCCAGCTCCGGACAACGAAATGAAAAACTGTTTTTT.

The CDR3 here is CASSKSSQTEQYF. The CDR3 DNA follows: TGTGCCAGTAGTAAGTCATCACAAACCGAGCAGTACTTC. The rearrangement joins TRBV19 to TRBJ2-7; D gene uncertain. The V end lost 4 bases, the J end lost 6 bases, and 13 bases lay between the germline ends. This CDR3 is 13 amino acids long. CDR1 and CDR2 (germline): LNHDA, SQIVND (reference sequence). The full variable domain, with the rest looked up from reference TRBV19 and TRBJ2-7, is DGGITQSPKYLFRKEGQNVTLSCEQNLNHDAMYWYRQDPGQGLRLIYYSQIVNDFQKGDIAEGYSVSREKKESFPLTVTSAQKNPTAFYLCASSKSSQTEQYFGPGTRLTVT.

This clonotype has a handful of counts. The chain carries TRBV5-4 and TRBJ2-1; the D is unclear. V gave up 1 base and J gave up 5 bases, with 4 bases separating them. Germline CDR1 SGHNT, CDR2 YYREEE (reference sequence). This CDR3 region has 12 residues. The CDR3 nucleotides are TGTGCCAGCAGCTTGCCCGACAATGAGCAGTTCTTC. Translated, it gives CASSLPDNEQFF.

This clonotype was observed a few times. This rearrangement joins TRBV9 to TRBJ1-6, with 9 bases that match TRBD1. Per germline, CDR1 SGDLS and CDR2 YYNGEE. Trimming at V came to 0 bases and at J to 7 bases, leaving 5 bases not matched to a gene. The CDR3 length is 16 residues. Written as DNA, the CDR3 is TGTGCCAGCAGCGTAGCTGGGACAGGGCTCAATTCACCCCTCCACTTT. Residues: CASSVAGTGLNSPLHF.

V and J are TRBV29-1 and TRBJ2-5; TRBD2 agrees at 7 bases. Germline values: CDR1 SQVTM, CDR2 ANQGSEA. The trim removed 1 base at V and 3 bases at J, leaving 2 bases unmatched. The CDR3 contains 13 residues. The CDR3, as DNA: TGCAGCGTTGAAGTCGCGGGGGAAGAGACCCAGTACTTC. Protein sequence: CSVEVAGEETQYF.

This chain joins TRBV30 and TRBJ1-1; D remains unclear. In germline, CDR1 is GTSNPN, CDR2 SVGIG (reference sequence). The length of the CDR3 is 11 residues. The V gene lost 2 bases and the J gene lost 11 bases, with 12 bases spanning the gap. CDR3: CAWSRMAAAFF. In nucleotides, the CDR3 is TGTGCCTGGAGTCGGATGGCGGCCGCTTTCTTT.

The V gene is TRBV6-4, the J gene TRBJ2-3; 8 bases line up with TRBD1. This CDR3 spans 14 amino acids. Trimming took 6 bases from V and 3 from J; bases not matched to a gene: 5. Germline V lookup: CDR1 MRHNA, CDR2 SNTAGT. CDR3 loop: CASRPGQATDTQYF. DNA of the CDR3: TGTGCCAGCAGGCCGGGACAGGCTACAGATACGCAGTATTTT.

This clonotype occurred many times. The rearrangement links TRBV7-2 to TRBJ1-2, with a tentative D call TRBD1 (5 bases). The CDR3 contains 16 residues. Per germline, CDR1 SGHTA and CDR2 FQGNSA. Trimming stripped 1 base from V and 5 bases from J, with 17 bases between. CDR3 loop: CASSLGLRGVGYGYTF. CDR3 bases: TGTGCCAGCAGCTTAGGACTTCGGGGGGTAGGATATGGCTACACCTTC.

This clonotype was seen a handful of times. The V and J genes are TRBV9 and TRBJ2-1, with 7 bases lining up with TRBD2. Germline V gene lookup returns CDR1 SGDLS and CDR2 YYNGEE. Trimming at V came to 0 bases and at J to 7 bases, leaving 10 bases not matched to a gene. The CDR3 sequence is 16 residues long. The DNA of the CDR3 is TGTGCCAGCAGCGTAGACATTGCGGGAGTGAGAAATGAGCAGTTCTTC. This sequence encodes CASSVDIAGVRNEQFF. The variable domain in full, with the rest retrieved from reference TRBV9 and TRBJ2-1, is DSGVTQTPKHLITATGQRVTLRCSPRSGDLSVYWYQQSLDQGLQFLIQYYNGEERAKGNILERFSAQQFPDLHSELNLSSLELGDSALYFCASSVDIAGVRNEQFFGPGTRLTVL.

This clonotype was found many times. This rearrangement joins TRBV7-2 to TRBJ2-1, with D hard to call. Trimming shortened V by 5 bases and J by 10 bases, and 12 bases separated the two germline ends. CDR3 length: 12 residues. Looked up from germline, CDR1 is SGHTA and CDR2 is FQGNSA. The CDR3 nucleotides read TGTGCCAGCAGCCCGTCGATCGGGGAGCAGTTCTTC. It yields the protein CASSPSIGEQFF.

This clonotype was picked up many times. The genes are TRBV19 and TRBJ1-2; D gene unclear. V dropped 1 base and J dropped 9 bases, with 12 bases sitting between them. The length of the CDR3 is 13 residues. Germline V gene data show CDR1 as LNHDA and CDR2 as SQIVND (reference sequence). CDR3 loop: CASSIVGESSYTF. CDR3 bases: TGTGCCAGTAGTATAGTTGGGGAGTCGAGCTACACCTTC.

This clonotype was counted at least ten times. The chain carries TRBV11-2 and TRBJ2-1, with D perhaps TRBD2 (7 bases). This CDR3 has 15 residues. The V end lost 1 base, the J end lost 8 bases, and 15 bases lay between the germline ends. Germline CDR1 and CDR2: SGHAT and FQNNGV. This chain's CDR3 is CASSLVRGAGDEQFF. The CDR3 DNA follows: TGTGCCAGCAGCTTAGTCCGGGGGGCCGGGGATGAGCAGTTCTTC.

Many counts were recorded for this clonotype. The rearrangement links TRBV5-6 to TRBJ2-1; D remains ambiguous. V lost 5 bases and J 4 bases, leaving 10 bases between the germline ends. This CDR3 is built from 13 residues. In germline, CDR1 is SGHDT, CDR2 YYEEEE. The CDR3 coding sequence is TGTGCCAGCAGGCAAGTCGGATACAATGAGCAGTTCTTC. Translating gives CASRQVGYNEQFF.

The chain carries TRBV29-1 and TRBJ1-2; D remains ambiguous. From germline, CDR1 is SQVTM and CDR2 ANQGSEA. This CDR3 spans 12 amino acids. V lost 4 bases and J 1 base, leaving 7 bases between the germline ends. CDR3 residues: CSVAWGNYGYTF. The CDR3 DNA follows: TGCAGCGTTGCGTGGGGTAACTATGGCTACACCTTC.

This clonotype was recorded at least ten times. The V call is TRBV28, the J call TRBJ2-2; 11 positions match TRBD2. Trimming took 6 bases from V and 2 from J; bases not matched to a gene: 2. This CDR3 comprises 15 residues. CDR1 is MDHEN, CDR2 SYDVKM, per germline. DNA for the CDR3: TGTGCCAGCAGGCTAGCGGGAGGTAACACCGGGGAGCTGTTTTTT. Protein: CASRLAGGNTGELFF.

On this clonotype: A much bigger clone sits one base away, suggesting this may be a read error. The V gene is TRBV7-2, the J gene TRBJ2-1; D is perhaps TRBD2 (5 bases). In germline, CDR1 is SGHTA, CDR2 FQGNSA. The V gene lost 2 bases and the J gene lost 9 bases, with 11 bases spanning the gap. The CDR3 extends over 13 amino acids. The DNA of the CDR3 is TGTGCCAGCAGCTTACCGGGGAACATTGAGCAGTTCTTC. This sequence encodes CASSLPGNIEQFF.

This clonotype came up many times. The rearrangement uses TRBV15 and TRBJ1-2, with no clear D. Germline CDR1 and CDR2: LNHNV and YYDKDF (reference sequence). The CDR3 is 14 residues long. V was cut by 1 base and J by 2 bases, with 8 bases left in between. The CDR3 here is CATSRGGGNYGYTF. Written as DNA, the CDR3 is TGTGCCACCAGCAGAGGGGGTGGGAACTATGGCTACACCTTC.

This clonotype occurred a few times. The chain is built from TRBV15 and TRBJ2-7; perhaps TRBD1 as D (5 bases). The CDR3 totals 15 residues. Germline values: CDR1 LNHNV, CDR2 YYDKDF (reference sequence). The germline V and J ends were trimmed by 1 base and 0 bases, with 10 bases remaining between them. The CDR3 DNA is TGTGCCACCAGCAGAGCCCGACAGAGCTCCTACGAGCAGTACTTC. Translated, it gives CATSRARQSSYEQYF.

The chain is built from TRBV5-1 and TRBJ2-2; no firm D call. CDR3 length: 16 amino acids. The V gene's germline CDR1 is SGHRS and CDR2 YFSETQ. Trimming took off 4 bases at V and 0 bases at J, with 13 bases between the two ends. In DNA form, the CDR3 reads TGCGCCAGCAGCCCTTCGCGGAATTCGAACACCGGGGAGCTGTTTTTT. It encodes CASSPSRNSNTGELFF.

This clonotype was seen repeatedly, ten times or more. V gene TRBV27 combines with J gene TRBJ1-2, with a tentative D call TRBD1 (6 bases). This CDR3 is built from 15 residues. Trimming removed 0 bases from V and 4 bases from J, with 12 bases in between. Germline-derived CDR1 and CDR2 are MNHEY and SMNVEV (reference sequence). Here the CDR3 reads CASSLSAGAAYGYTF. In DNA form, the CDR3 reads TGTGCCAGCAGTTTATCGGCAGGGGCTGCCTATGGCTACACCTTC.

V and J are TRBV20-1 and TRBJ1-2; 7 nucleotides align to TRBD1. Trimming at V came to 1 base and at J to 5 bases, leaving 4 bases not matched to a gene. The CDR3 length is 13 residues. Germline assignment: CDR1 DFQATT and CDR2 SNEGSKA (reference sequence). Here the CDR3 reads CSARASGGYGYTF. The CDR3 nucleotides are TGCAGTGCTAGAGCTTCAGGGGGGTATGGCTACACCTTC.

The chain has TRBV5-1 and TRBJ2-7; 10 bases fit TRBD2. Germline CDR1 SGHRS, CDR2 YFSETQ. The length of the CDR3 is 15 residues. J gave up 5 bases and V 0 bases, and 5 bases lay outside the gene matches. The CDR3 is CASSLVSGRVNEQYF. CDR3 bases: TGCGCCAGCAGCTTGGTGAGCGGGAGGGTCAACGAGCAGTACTTC.

This clonotype was seen ten or more times. The chain couples TRBV12-3 or TRBV12-4 to TRBJ2-7; 9 bases align to TRBD1. V shed 6 bases and J 5 bases; nucleotides not matched to a gene: 8. The CDR3 spans 14 residues. The CDR3 region is CASRPGQGAHEQYF. The CDR3 DNA reads as TGTGCCAGCAGACCGGGACAGGGTGCCCACGAGCAGTACTTC.

The V call is TRBV20-1, the J call TRBJ2-3; 13 bases fit TRBD2. CDR1 is DFQATT, CDR2 SNEGSKA, per germline (reference sequence). The CDR3 loop spans 14 amino acids. Trimming cost V 6 bases and J 7 bases; bases outside gene matches: 7. Written as DNA, the CDR3 is TGCAGTGCCGGGGGGACTAGCGGGATAAATACGCAGTATTTT. Protein sequence: CSAGGTSGINTQYF.